Sequencing of this TCR beta chain was carried out in a study of glioma-infiltrating T cells after dendritic cell vaccination (dated by TCRdb to 2016 to 2018). General notes on the study: The cohort comprised around 15 glioblastoma patients from Phase I and II dendritic cell vaccination trials, 9 newly diagnosed and 6 with recurrent disease. Deep sequencing of TCR beta CDR3 regions was used to quantify tumor-infiltrating lymphocyte content and compare tumor and blood repertoires in dendritic cell-vaccinated glioblastoma patients. The vaccine consisted of monocyte-derived dendritic cells cultured approximately seven days with IL-4 and GM-CSF, then pulsed overnight with autologous tumor lysate. Patients received autologous tumor lysate-pulsed dendritic cell vaccination between the early 2000s and the early 2010s. Survival after dendritic cell vaccination was correlated with TCR sequencing metrics, including TIL content and tumor-blood repertoire overlap. Three intradermal dendritic cell vaccine injections were administered to patients at biweekly intervals in the arm below the axilla.

Overall study results and their limits: TCR clonality showed no direct relationship with survival, which suggests that a diverse polyclonal response may be important. The cohort was small and heterogeneous, only a few patients had full blood and tumor sets, and even fewer had initial-recurrent tumor pairs. After dendritic cell vaccination, a higher estimated pretreatment TIL content predicted longer time to progression and overall survival. The TCR overlap response model with three groups was called speculative and said to need prospective validation.

Using the immunoSEQ assay, TCRB CDR3 regions were amplified from approximately 1.9 micrograms of genomic DNA, or from all available DNA when less than that was on hand. The multiplex PCR employed 60 forward primers targeting TCR V beta segments and 13 reverse primers targeting J beta segments. To estimate reads per starting template, synthetic control templates were spiked into each sample at limiting dilution. The Illumina HiSeq System generated 87 bp sequencing reads. The published analysis was carried out like this. To remove PCR and sequencing errors, closely related sequences were merged with a nearest neighbor algorithm. TCR overlap was measured as the percentage of unique tumor TCR beta sequences that were also present in the peripheral blood of the same patient. The table was pulled from immuneACCESS by TCRdb, which kept in-frame rearrangements only. Such tables lose some clones; where checked, under half of the loss comes from unresolved V genes, and the rest has no known cause. That table supplies the V and J calls and clone size; D and trimming were determined from the DNA. This sample comprises about 92,000 clones, 80% to 90% of them detected only once. Around 16% of the sample rests with the top ten.

Patients were selected on the basis of adequate residual fresh-frozen tumor tissue and more than two years of available survival data. None of the glioblastoma patients carried an isocitrate dehydrogenase mutation, although molecular status otherwise varied. PBMC were collected before vaccination, two weeks after the third vaccination, and at tumor progression when it occurred. Genomic DNA was extracted with the Qiagen DNeasy Blood extraction Kit. This clone was detected a few times. The specificity of this receptor is unknown. There are no base qualities to consult, and no much larger clone falls within one base. V and J lose 2 bases and 4 bases, and a span of 15 bases separates them. The CDR3 measures 16 amino acids from cysteine to phenylalanine. The sequence is cut down to CDR3 DNA, 48 bases in frame from base 1. For CDR1 and CDR2, the germline V gene (reference sequence) lists MNHNY and SVGAGI.

This chain is built from TRBV6-6 and TRBJ1-5; a tentative D call is TRBD1 (5 bases match). The sequence was collected from a human donor with glioblastoma. The specimen comprised blood, sampled before dendritic cell vaccination. The DNA sequence is as follows: TGTGCCAGCAGTTACCCGACAGTTTCGGAAAATCAGCCCCAGCATTTT. This is translated as CASSYPTVSENQPQHF.